One T cell receptor (beta chain) is described in this entry. Its specificity is unknown. This specimen comes from a study of T cell repertoires in cytomegalovirus infection. Across the study: Evidence of both CMV infection and a matching HLA type came from public TCR beta signatures.

CDR1 and CDR2 (germline): LNHNV, YYDKDF (reference sequence). V lost 1 base and J 1 base, leaving 7 bases between the germline ends. CDR3 length equals 14 residues. TCRdb recomputed calls from the reads with MiXCR, one row per CDR3 protein. Of fewer than 350,000 distinct CDR3 sequences listed, 9.5% were seen once; the top ten hold 3.5% to 4.5%. Study observations and caveats: Identification of carriers of CMV plus the relevant HLA was performed using cumulative public TCR beta family frequency. CMV-specific HLA-C-restricted TCR beta clonotypes dominated the ex vivo response.

Material for sequencing was PBMCs. The TCR was taken from a human donor in good health (CMV status not recorded). Some clones in this sample may be carry-over from other donors' samples. This chain uses TRBV15 with TRBJ2-5; D possibly matches TRBD1 or TRBD2 (5 bases each). The CDR3 here is CATSRGDRQETQYF. CDR3 in DNA: TGTGCCACCAGCAGAGGGGACCGCCAAGAGACCCAGTACTTC.